This TCR beta chain appears in the sequencing data of a study of blood T cell repertoires in COVID-19. Background on the study: Sources were T cells, B-cell-depleted T cells, or PBMCs; the material itself was cDNA or gDNA.

Here immunoSEQ multiplex PCR was the method, and the copy in TCRdb shows in-frame clones only, minus some. The sample lists 90,000 to 150,000 clones; approximately 90% were seen once. CDR3 length: 16 amino acids. CDR1 and CDR2 from the germline V gene are KGHSH and LQKENI. With 6 bases clipped from V and 3 bases from J, the junction kept 13 bases outside the gene matches. The TCR comes from a human donor in a cohort sampled during active COVID-19. The specimen was peripheral blood. The V gene is TRBV18, the J gene TRBJ1-2; 7 positions match TRBD1. DNA for the CDR3: TGTGCCAGCTCCCACCTTGGACAGGCGAGGGACTATGGCTACACCTTC. It translates to CASSHLGQARDYGYTF.